The present entry profiles one T cell receptor (beta chain) with its context. Its antigen is unknown. Per-nucleotide qualities are absent, and no much larger clonotype sits a single base away. The sample originates from a study of blood T cell repertoires in COVID-19 (dated by TCRdb to between 2020 and 2021). As for the study more broadly: Samples covering the acute and convalescent phases of COVID-19 were provided by collaborators in the United States, Italy and Spain. The material from the prospective study consisted of cDNA or gDNA derived from T cells, B-cell-depleted T cells, or PBMCs. The dataset comprised deeply sampled blood TCRbeta repertoires from subjects exposed to, actively infected with, or recovered from COVID-19. The repertoires were made available in a free public database intended to serve as a resource for research on the immune response to SARS-CoV-2. The samples were drawn from the first 160 participants of the ongoing ImmuneRACE study and from under 1,500 subjects provided by 6 global collaborators. A de-identified subject ID, COVID-19 status, age in years and sex were almost always included in the sample metadata. Where available, HLA class I and class II types were taken from metadata supplied by the sample provider and were not determined by assay-based typing.

Whole blood was collected in K2EDTA tubes by collaborating institutions according to the institutions' own protocols. For TCRbeta analysis, collaborators shipped samples in one of three forms: frozen whole blood, isolated PBMCs, or DNA extracted from either of those sample types. The trim is 0 bases for V and 10 bases for J, with a gap of 16 bases between the germline ends. Including the terminal cysteine and phenylalanine, the CDR3 comprises 16 residues. This entry keeps only the CDR3 DNA: 48 bases, framed from base 1. CDR1 is given as LGHDT and CDR2 as YNNKEL, both from the germline V gene (reference sequence). Broader findings and caveats from the paper: The amount of clinical and demographic metadata varied by source and participant and was provided uncurated.

TCRbeta CDR3 regions were amplified from genomic DNA by means of the immunoSEQ Assay, a bias-controlled multiplex PCR. The authors' analysis ran thus. The number of nucleated cells in each sample was estimated from the amplification of reference gene primers within the assay. To quantify the absolute abundance of each unique TCRbeta CDR3 rearrangement, sequence reads were collapsed and filtered. For each sample, productive Simpson clonality was calculated as the square root of Simpson's diversity index across productive rearrangements. TCRdb's version of the immuneACCESS table is confined to in-frame rearrangements and falls short of the full clone set. An unresolved V gene accounts for under half of the shortfall where checked; the remainder is of unknown origin. V and J calls and clone size are those listed in that table; D and trimming were worked out from the DNA. The sample has around 200,000 clones on record, 84% of them singletons. Under 5% of the sample rests with the top ten.

Rearrangement joined TRBV3-1 (or the pseudogene TRBV3-2) to TRBJ1-6; no confident D gene assignment can be made. This TCR derives from a man in his fifties with active or convalescent COVID-19. The specimen sequenced was peripheral blood. The CDR3 here reads CASSQDRSVPGSPLHF. The DNA sequence is given as TGTGCCAGCAGCCAAGATAGATCAGTGCCGGGGTCACCCCTCCACTTT.